The 21 T cell receptor beta chains presented below share a single source sample, sequenced in a study of early T cells in non-severe SARS-CoV-2 infection. Each CDR3 protein gets one entry after TCRdb re-called the 5' RACE reads with MiXCR. The sample lists roughly 55,000 distinct CDR3 sequences, 5.5% to 7.5% occurring once. What was sequenced was whole blood. The receptors here all came from an adult who was a healthcare worker with PCR-confirmed SARS-CoV-2 infection or an uninfected control (not recorded which).

The V and J genes are TRBV18 and TRBJ1-4, with D uncertain. CDR3 length equals 18 residues. V was clipped by 3 bases and J by 1 base, with 18 bases between them. Looked up from germline, CDR1 is KGHSH and CDR2 is LQKENI. CDR3 sequence (DNA): TGTGCCAGCTCACCCCGGCCATTCGAAAAGGAAACTAATGAAAAACTGTTTTTT. This encodes CASSPRPFEKETNEKLFF. Based on the CDR3 plus reference TRBV18 and TRBJ1-4, the full variable domain is NAGVMQNPRHLVRRRGQEARLRCSPMKGHSHVYWYRQLPEEGLKFMVYLQKENIIDESGMPKERFSAEFPKEGPSILRIQQVVRGDSAAYFCASSPRPFEKETNEKLFFGSGTQLSVL.

This clonotype appeared many times. The CDR3 loop reads CASSPYRGLGQPQHF. CDR3 nucleotide sequence: TGTGCCAGCAGTCCTTACAGGGGGCTGGGTCAGCCCCAGCATTTT. J is TRBJ1-5 and V is TRBV27; 9 bases align to TRBD1. Germline loops: CDR1 MNHEY, CDR2 SMNVEV (reference sequence). This CDR3 comprises 15 residues. V lost 5 bases to trimming and J lost 6 bases; unmatched junction nucleotides: 8.

There are a few counts of this clonotype. The CDR3 region is CASRLDSAGLEAFF. The CDR3 nucleotides are TGTGCCAGCAGACTGGACAGCGCCGGACTTGAAGCTTTCTTT. The rearrangement links TRBV6-2 or TRBV6-3 to TRBJ1-1, with D perhaps matching TRBD1 (6 bases). Trimming removed 6 bases at V and 7 bases at J, with 18 bases between. This CDR3 is built from 14 residues. The germline gives CDR1 MNHEY, CDR2 SVGEGT.

This clonotype was picked up many times. The V and J genes are TRBV7-2 and TRBJ2-3, with D perhaps given as TRBD1 or TRBD2 (5 bases each). CDR1 and CDR2 from the germline V gene are SGHTA and FQGNSA. The germline V and J ends were trimmed by 1 base and 1 base, with 9 bases remaining between them. This CDR3 has 15 amino acids. CDR3 bases: TGTGCCAGCAGCTTAGTCGGGGCTGGCACAGATACGCAGTATTTT. Encoded protein: CASSLVGAGTDTQYF.

This clonotype was seen repeatedly, ten times or more. CDR3 region: CASSESPRGSEAFF. In DNA form, the CDR3 reads TGCGCCAGCAGTGAGTCCCCCAGGGGGAGTGAAGCTTTCTTT. The V and J genes are TRBV10-1 and TRBJ1-1; 7 positions agree with TRBD1. The germline V gene has CDR1 WNHNN and CDR2 SYGVQD (reference sequence). The CDR3 totals 14 residues. V trimming: 0 bases; J trimming: 7 bases; junction bases outside the gene matches: 5.

The chain is built from TRBV6-2 or TRBV6-3 and TRBJ2-3, with 9 nucleotides matching TRBD1. Germline trimming cut 0 bases from V and 5 bases from J; bases unmatched to any gene: 0. Per the germline V gene, CDR1 is MNHEY and CDR2 is SVGEGT. There are 14 residues in the CDR3. CDR3 amino acids: CASSYSDRGDTQYF. In nucleotides, the CDR3 is TGTGCCAGCAGTTACTCGGACAGGGGAGATACGCAGTATTTT.

This chain uses TRBV11-3 with TRBJ2-4, with 7 bases that match TRBD1. CDR3 length: 16 residues. The junction had 9 bases not matched to a gene; V was cut back by 5 bases and J by 2 bases. Looked up from germline, CDR1 is SGHNT and CDR2 is YENEEA. The CDR3 region has the DNA TGTGCCAGCAGCCCCACAGGGGAGAGGACCAAAAACATTCAGTACTTC. This translates into CASSPTGERTKNIQYF.

This chain connects TRBV5-1 to TRBJ2-3, with a possible D match to TRBD2 (5 bases). The germline V and J ends were trimmed by 2 bases and 4 bases, with 11 bases remaining between them. The germline V gene encodes CDR1 SGHRS and CDR2 YFSETQ. The CDR3 covers 14 residues. The CDR3 region has the DNA TGCGCCAGCAGCTTTGCATCGGGGTCAGATACGCAGTATTTT. It translates to CASSFASGSDTQYF.

This clonotype was recorded many times. The V call is TRBV4-3, the J call TRBJ2-2; weak D call: TRBD1 (5 bases). Germline V gene sequence: CDR1 LGHNA, CDR2 YSLEER. CDR3 length: 15 amino acids. Deletions cut 3 bases from V and 1 base from J, with 9 bases between. CDR3: CASSHRVENTGELFF. The CDR3 DNA is TGCGCCAGCAGCCACAGGGTGGAGAACACCGGGGAGCTGTTTTTT.

The table lists this clonotype with many counts. This chain joins TRBV30 and TRBJ2-7; TRBD1 matches at 9 bases. CDR3 length: 16 residues. Germline V gene data show CDR1 as GTSNPN and CDR2 as SVGIG (reference sequence). With V trimmed by 0 bases and J by 6 bases, 12 bases remained unmatched. The CDR3 here is CAWSVARGQGSFEQYF. Written as DNA, the CDR3 is TGTGCCTGGAGTGTAGCTAGGGGACAGGGATCTTTCGAGCAGTACTTC.

This clonotype has at least ten counts. CDR3 DNA sequence: TGTGCCTGGAGAGGATTTCTAGCGGGGGGAAACAATGAGCAGTTCTTC. This encodes CAWRGFLAGGNNEQFF. The V gene is TRBV30, the J gene TRBJ2-1; 11 nucleotides agree with TRBD2. Per the germline V gene, CDR1 is GTSNPN and CDR2 is SVGIG (reference sequence). The CDR3 totals 16 residues. Trimming removed 3 bases from V and 5 bases from J; junction bases left unmatched: 9.

This clonotype has ten or more counts. The chain links TRBV4-1 to TRBJ2-1, with D perhaps matching TRBD1 (6 bases). This CDR3 region has 16 residues. CDR1 and CDR2 (germline): MGHRA, YSYEKL. Trimming cost V 1 base and J 5 bases, with 15 bases left between them. The CDR3 DNA is TGCGCCAGCAGCCAAGGGACAGCGTCAAGGGACAATGAGCAGTTCTTC. Translated: CASSQGTASRDNEQFF.

This clonotype was seen at least ten times. This chain uses TRBV27 with TRBJ1-2, with 9 nucleotides matching TRBD1. The germline CDR1 and CDR2 sequences are MNHEY and SMNVEV (reference sequence). CDR3 size: 14 residues. After removal of 10 bases from V and 3 bases from J, the junction contained 9 bases not matched to a gene. The CDR3 sequence is CANSRDRAHYGYTF. The CDR3 DNA is TGTGCCAACTCGAGGGACAGGGCACACTATGGCTACACCTTC.

This clonotype appeared many times. CDR3 region: CASSLQRAGNYEQYF. CDR3 DNA: TGTGCCAGCAGTTTACAGAGGGCAGGGAACTACGAGCAGTACTTC. The chain recombines TRBV28 with TRBJ2-7; possibly TRBD1 or TRBD2 for D (5 bases each). The CDR3 totals 15 residues. V shed 2 bases and J shed 3 bases, with 14 bases lying between them. Germline V CDR1 and CDR2: MDHEN, SYDVKM.

A remark on this clonotype: One base away lies a much larger clone, so this may be a sequencing read error. The chain couples TRBV7-2 to TRBJ1-2, with D uncertain. V dropped 1 base and J dropped 0 bases, with 9 bases sitting between them. This CDR3 is built from 15 residues. The germline CDR1 and CDR2 sequences are SGHTA and FQGNSA. The CDR3: CASSLGPISNYGYTF. In DNA, the CDR3 is TGTGCCAGCAGCTTAGGTCCAATCTCTAACTATGGCTACACCTTC.

This clonotype was detected only a few times. V and J are TRBV9 and TRBJ1-4, with 7 bases lining up with TRBD1. Looked up from germline, CDR1 is SGDLS and CDR2 is YYNGEE. V lost 0 bases, J lost 6 bases, and 5 bases stayed unmatched. This CDR3 is built from 15 residues. In nucleotides, the CDR3 is TGTGCCAGCAGCGTAGCCCCCGACAGGGATGAAAAACTGTTTTTT. This sequence encodes CASSVAPDRDEKLFF.

This clonotype came up many times. J is TRBJ2-1 and V is TRBV6-2 or TRBV6-3; D unclear. Trimming removed 2 bases at V and 10 bases at J, with 9 bases between. This CDR3 is built from 12 residues. Per germline, CDR1 MNHEY and CDR2 SVGEGT. CDR3 nucleotides: TGTGCCAGCAGTTACCCCGGCTCGGAGCAGTTCTTC. Its translation is CASSYPGSEQFF.

At least ten counts were recorded for this clonotype. Mismatch with germline at one junction end may stem from a read error. This chain connects TRBV3-1 to TRBJ2-7; TRBD2 aligns across 10 bases. The CDR3 contains 14 residues. Per germline, CDR1 LGHDT and CDR2 YNNKEL (reference sequence). Written as DNA, the CDR3 is TGTGCCAGCAGCCAAGATCTAGCGGGGGCCACTCAAAGCTTC. Translating it yields CASSQDLAGATQSF.

This clonotype was counted only a few times. The V and J genes are TRBV11-2 and TRBJ2-2; D remains ambiguous. Germline V gene data show CDR1 as SGHAT and CDR2 as FQNNGV. The CDR3 length is 14 residues. V shed 5 bases and J shed 2 bases, with 9 bases lying between them. For the CDR3, the DNA is TGTGCCAGCAGCCCCCTACCAAACACCGGGGAGCTGTTTTTT. Translating gives CASSPLPNTGELFF.

The V call is TRBV6-2 or TRBV6-3, the J call TRBJ1-5, with D maybe TRBD1 (5 bases). This CDR3 spans 15 amino acids. Looked up from germline, CDR1 is MNHEY and CDR2 is SVGEGT. V was pared by 5 bases and J by 3 bases, with 14 bases between. For the CDR3, the DNA is TGTGCCAGCAGTCGGGACCATCGGGACAATCAGCCCCAGCATTTT. It codes for CASSRDHRDNQPQHF.

Only a few counts were recorded for this clonotype. This chain uses TRBV6-6 with TRBJ2-5; the D gene is possibly TRBD2 (6 bases). Trimming cost V 6 bases and J 2 bases, with 13 bases left between them. This CDR3 is built from 14 residues. CDR1 is MNHNY and CDR2 is SVGAGI in the germline V gene (reference sequence). The DNA of the CDR3 is TGTGCCAGCAGCAATCTCAGCGGGCAAGAGACCCAGTACTTC. It translates to CASSNLSGQETQYF.